Listed below are T cell receptor beta chains from one sample, sequenced in a study of blood T cell repertoires in COVID-19. Assay: immunoSEQ multiplex PCR; the TCRdb copy retains only in-frame clones and omits some. The sample records about 380,000 clones, roughly 85% being singletons. Sequenced material: peripheral blood. These receptors were collected from a young woman with acute or convalescent COVID-19. The CDR3 runs from the conserved cysteine through the conserved F or W. The D gene is left open where the match is weak. The size entry is marked missing in some rows and otherwise reads once, few, many or a size class.

V gene: TRBV18
J gene: TRBJ1-2
CDR3 length: 12
clone size: NA
D gene: NA
CDR3 DNA: TGTGCCAGCTCACCCGACAGCGATGGCTACACCTTC
CDR3 protein: CASSPDSDGYTF

V gene: TRBV19
J gene: TRBJ2-3
CDR3 length: 16
clone size: NA
D gene: TRBD2
CDR3 DNA: TGTGCCAGTAGTATAGAGCCAGCGGGATCCACAGATACGCAGTATTTT
CDR3 protein: CASSIEPAGSTDTQYF

V gene: TRBV5-1
J gene: TRBJ2-7
CDR3 length: 14
clone size: NA
D gene: TRBD1
CDR3 DNA: TGCGCCAGCAGCTTGGAGGGGACAGCCTTGGAGCAGTACTTC
CDR3 protein: CASSLEGTALEQYF

V gene: TRBV7-9
J gene: TRBJ1-1
CDR3 length: 14
clone size: NA
D gene: NA
CDR3 DNA: TGTGCCAGCAGCATTACTGGTGGAGGTACTGAAGCTTTCTTT
CDR3 protein: CASSITGGGTEAFF

V gene: TRBV29-1
J gene: TRBJ1-2
CDR3 length: 12
clone size: few
D gene: NA
CDR3 DNA: TGCAGCGTTGGGCGGGACCTGGGGGGCTACACCTTC
CDR3 protein: CSVGRDLGGYTF

V gene: TRBV3-1/TRBV3-2
J gene: TRBJ2-1
CDR3 length: 17
clone size: NA
D gene: NA
CDR3 DNA: TGTGCCAGCAGCCAAGATATCCGGGCGGGGCCCTACAATGAGCAGTTCTTC
CDR3 protein: CASSQDIRAGPYNEQFF

V gene: TRBV7-6
J gene: TRBJ1-2
CDR3 length: 17
clone size: NA
D gene: TRBD1
CDR3 DNA: TGTGCCAGCAGCTTAGCTCGTCTACAGGGGGGGGACTATGGCTACACCTTC
CDR3 protein: CASSLARLQGGDYGYTF

V gene: TRBV27
J gene: TRBJ2-5
CDR3 length: 14
clone size: NA
D gene: TRBD1
CDR3 DNA: TGTGCCAGCAAGGGGCAGGGGGCCCAAGAGACCCAGTACTTC
CDR3 protein: CASKGQGAQETQYF

V gene: TRBV27
J gene: TRBJ2-7
CDR3 length: 18
clone size: NA
D gene: TRBD1
CDR3 DNA: TGTGCCAGCAGTTTAAGTATCGCCGGGACAGGGAGTCCCTACGAGCAGTACTTC
CDR3 protein: CASSLSIAGTGSPYEQYF

V gene: TRBV12-5
J gene: TRBJ2-5
CDR3 length: 17
clone size: NA
D gene: NA
CDR3 DNA: TGTGCTAGTGGTTTGGGAGCCCGCAGGGGAATCGGGGAGACCCAGTACTTC
CDR3 protein: CASGLGARRGIGETQYF

V gene: TRBV2
J gene: TRBJ1-1
CDR3 length: 14
clone size: NA
D gene: NA
CDR3 DNA: TGTGCCAGAATGGTGGCAGGGGCGAATATTGAAGCTTTCTTT
CDR3 protein: CARMVAGANIEAFF

V gene: TRBV27
J gene: TRBJ2-3
CDR3 length: 13
clone size: NA
D gene: NA
CDR3 DNA: TGTGCCAGCAGCCTTATCGTCAGGGATACGCAGTATTTT
CDR3 protein: CASSLIVRDTQYF

V gene: TRBV29-1
J gene: TRBJ1-2
CDR3 length: 9
clone size: NA
D gene: NA
CDR3 DNA: TGCAGCGTTGACAGAGGCTACACCTTC
CDR3 protein: CSVDRGYTF

V gene: TRBV6-5
J gene: TRBJ2-7
CDR3 length: 15
clone size: NA
D gene: NA
CDR3 DNA: TGTGCCAGCAAGGATGGCAGGTTCTCTATCTACGAGCAGTACTTC
CDR3 protein: CASKDGRFSIYEQYF

V gene: TRBV28
J gene: TRBJ1-4
CDR3 length: 14
clone size: few
D gene: NA
CDR3 DNA: TGTGCCAGCAGTTTAGGCAGGGTTGGAGAAAAACTGTTTTTT
CDR3 protein: CASSLGRVGEKLFF

V gene: TRBV19
J gene: TRBJ2-1
CDR3 length: 13
clone size: once
D gene: NA
CDR3 DNA: TGTGCCAGTAGTATGGCGGGGAACAATGAGCAGTTCTTC
CDR3 protein: CASSMAGNNEQFF

V gene: TRBV27
J gene: TRBJ1-4
CDR3 length: 16
clone size: NA
D gene: NA
CDR3 DNA: TGTGCCAGCATGAGTTTCCAGGCAGGAACTAATGAAAAACTGTTTTTT
CDR3 protein: CASMSFQAGTNEKLFF

V gene: TRBV29-1
J gene: TRBJ2-1
CDR3 length: 11
clone size: once
D gene: NA
CDR3 DNA: TGCAGCGTTCACGCGTACAATGAGCAGTTCTTC
CDR3 protein: CSVHAYNEQFF

V gene: TRBV5-5
J gene: TRBJ2-3
CDR3 length: 18
clone size: NA
D gene: TRBD2
CDR3 DNA: TGTGCCAGCAGCTTTTTGACTCTAGCGGGAGGGCCTAGAGATACGCAGTATTTT
CDR3 protein: CASSFLTLAGGPRDTQYF

V gene: TRBV28
J gene: TRBJ2-7
CDR3 length: 15
clone size: NA
D gene: NA
CDR3 DNA: TGTGCCAGCAGTTTCCAACAGGGTTTGTTTCGCGAGCAGTACTTC
CDR3 protein: CASSFQQGLFREQYF

V gene: TRBV27
J gene: TRBJ1-5
CDR3 length: 18
clone size: NA
D gene: NA
CDR3 DNA: TGTGCCAGCAGTTTACCCGGACAGACGCAGAATAGCAATCAGCCCCAGCATTTT
CDR3 protein: CASSLPGQTQNSNQPQHF

V gene: TRBV28
J gene: TRBJ2-5
CDR3 length: 14
clone size: NA
D gene: NA
CDR3 DNA: TGTGCCAGCAGTGGGGCTGGAGCGGGAGAGACCCAGTACTTC
CDR3 protein: CASSGAGAGETQYF

V gene: TRBV15
J gene: TRBJ2-7
CDR3 length: 15
clone size: NA
D gene: TRBD1
CDR3 DNA: TGTGCCACCAGCGCTCCCCCGGGACAGGACTACGAGCAGTACTTC
CDR3 protein: CATSAPPGQDYEQYF

V gene: TRBV19
J gene: TRBJ1-4
CDR3 length: 15
clone size: NA
D gene: NA
CDR3 DNA: TGTGCCAGTAGTATGGTCGACAGGCCAGATGAAAAACTGTTTTTT
CDR3 protein: CASSMVDRPDEKLFF

V gene: TRBV27
J gene: TRBJ2-3
CDR3 length: 16
clone size: NA
D gene: NA
CDR3 DNA: TGTGCCAGCAACCTTATGGGGGGGGCTAGCACAGATACGCAGTATTTT
CDR3 protein: CASNLMGGASTDTQYF

V gene: TRBV4-1
J gene: TRBJ1-2
CDR3 length: 13
clone size: NA
D gene: NA
CDR3 DNA: TGCGCCAGCAGCCCGGAGAGGAACTATGGCTACACCTTC
CDR3 protein: CASSPERNYGYTF

V gene: TRBV4-1
J gene: TRBJ1-5
CDR3 length: 16
clone size: NA
D gene: NA
CDR3 DNA: TGCGCCAGCAGCCAATTTGTGTCTAATAGCAATCAGCCCCAGCATTTT
CDR3 protein: CASSQFVSNSNQPQHF

V gene: TRBV3-1/TRBV3-2
J gene: TRBJ2-1
CDR3 length: 13
clone size: NA
D gene: NA
CDR3 DNA: TGTGCCAGCAGCCAAGAAAGTCCAGATGAGCAGTTCTTC
CDR3 protein: CASSQESPDEQFF

V gene: TRBV12-3/TRBV12-4
J gene: TRBJ1-2
CDR3 length: 12
clone size: few
D gene: TRBD1
CDR3 DNA: TGTGCCAGCATCCACAGGGGCGGTGGCTACACCTTC
CDR3 protein: CASIHRGGGYTF

V gene: TRBV19
J gene: TRBJ2-3
CDR3 length: 16
clone size: NA
D gene: NA
CDR3 DNA: TGTGCCAGTAGTCTCTCCCCCGGGACACCCACAGATACGCAGTATTTT
CDR3 protein: CASSLSPGTPTDTQYF

V gene: TRBV2
J gene: TRBJ1-5
CDR3 length: 14
clone size: once
D gene: TRBD1
CDR3 DNA: TGTGCCAGCGCGGTCGGACAGGGAGGTCAGCCCCAGCATTTT
CDR3 protein: CASAVGQGGQPQHF

V gene: TRBV2
J gene: TRBJ1-5
CDR3 length: 16
clone size: NA
D gene: NA
CDR3 DNA: TGTGCCAGCAGGCGGACATGGCTCGAGCTTAATCAGCCCCAGCATTTT
CDR3 protein: CASRRTWLELNQPQHF

V gene: TRBV7-8
J gene: TRBJ1-2
CDR3 length: 14
clone size: NA
D gene: NA
CDR3 DNA: TGTGCCAGCAGCTTGGTGAGCTCCCAGGGCGCCTACACCTTC
CDR3 protein: CASSLVSSQGAYTF

V gene: TRBV7-9
J gene: TRBJ1-2
CDR3 length: 12
clone size: NA
D gene: NA
CDR3 DNA: TGTGCCAGCAGCCCCCAAGAGGCTAGCTACACCTTC
CDR3 protein: CASSPQEASYTF

V gene: TRBV14
J gene: TRBJ2-5
CDR3 length: 13
clone size: NA
D gene: NA
CDR3 DNA: TGTGCCAGCAGCCAAGACCTACAAGAGACCCAGTACTTC
CDR3 protein: CASSQDLQETQYF

V gene: TRBV20-1
J gene: TRBJ2-1
CDR3 length: 13
clone size: NA
D gene: TRBD2
CDR3 DNA: TGCAGTGCTAGTTGGTCTAGCGGGAATGAGCAGTTCTTC
CDR3 protein: CSASWSSGNEQFF

V gene: TRBV19
J gene: TRBJ1-5
CDR3 length: 15
clone size: NA
D gene: NA
CDR3 DNA: TGTGCCTCTAGGGGAAGGGGAGGAAGCAATCAGCCCCAGCATTTT
CDR3 protein: CASRGRGGSNQPQHF

V gene: TRBV5-4
J gene: TRBJ2-1
CDR3 length: 13
clone size: NA
D gene: NA
CDR3 DNA: TGTGCCAGCAGATCTGCAGGGGACAATGAGCAGTTCTTC
CDR3 protein: CASRSAGDNEQFF

V gene: TRBV2
J gene: TRBJ2-1
CDR3 length: 14
clone size: NA
D gene: TRBD2
CDR3 DNA: TGTGCCAGCAGCGGGACTAGCGGGGGGGCAGGGCAGTTCTTC
CDR3 protein: CASSGTSGGAGQFF

V gene: TRBV3-1/TRBV3-2
J gene: TRBJ2-7
CDR3 length: 16
clone size: NA
D gene: NA
CDR3 DNA: TGTGCCAGCAGCCAAGACGGGTCTAGCGAAATTTACGAGCAGTACTTC
CDR3 protein: CASSQDGSSEIYEQYF

V gene: TRBV6-5
J gene: TRBJ1-1
CDR3 length: 11
clone size: NA
D gene: NA
CDR3 DNA: TGTGCCAGCGCCAGAAACACTGAAGCTTTCTTT
CDR3 protein: CASARNTEAFF